This record covers a single T cell receptor (beta chain). Its target is unknown. TCRdb's table, derived via immunoSEQ multiplex PCR, lists solely in-frame clones and lacks some. This sample carries around 100,000 clones, roughly 86% of them seen once, and the ten largest clones take 1.4%. The sample is drawn from a study of T cell responses to AZD1222 COVID-19 vaccine. Study-level results: White British people made up most donors, females outnumbered males, and clonal diversity was possibly underestimated.

The CDR3 totals 14 residues. The germline V gene has CDR1 MNHEY and CDR2 SVGAGI. V shed 11 bases and J shed 3 bases, with 20 bases lying between them. The starting material was peripheral blood, obtained on day 0 of AZD1222 vaccination. The TCR comes from an adult in good health. This rearrangement joins TRBV6-5 to TRBJ2-7; possible D gene TRBD1, 6 bases. CDR3 sequence (DNA): TGTGCCGTTCATAACCCGGGACAAAGCTACGAGCAGTACTTC. It translates to CAVHNPGQSYEQYF.